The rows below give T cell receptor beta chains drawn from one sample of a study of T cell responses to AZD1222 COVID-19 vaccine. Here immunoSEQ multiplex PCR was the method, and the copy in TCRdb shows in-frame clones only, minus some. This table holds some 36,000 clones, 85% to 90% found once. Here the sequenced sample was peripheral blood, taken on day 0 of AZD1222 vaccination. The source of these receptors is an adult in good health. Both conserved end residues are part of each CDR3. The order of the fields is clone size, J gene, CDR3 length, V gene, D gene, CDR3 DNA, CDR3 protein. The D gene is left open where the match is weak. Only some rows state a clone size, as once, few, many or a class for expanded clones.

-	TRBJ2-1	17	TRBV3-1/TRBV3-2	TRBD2	TGTGCCAGCAGCCAAGATCCGGGCGGGGGGGCCGTTAATGAGCAGTTCTTC	CASSQDPGGGAVNEQFF
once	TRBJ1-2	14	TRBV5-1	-	TGCGCCAGCAGCTATTTGGACAGTAACTATGGCTACACCTTC	CASSYLDSNYGYTF
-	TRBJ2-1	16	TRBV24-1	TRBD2	TGTGCCACCAGTGCCCATGGGACTAGCGGGAGGAATGAGCAGTTCTTC	CATSAHGTSGRNEQFF
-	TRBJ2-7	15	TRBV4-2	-	TGTGCCAGCAGCCCACGGGTACTAGATTCCTACGAGCAGTACTTC	CASSPRVLDSYEQYF
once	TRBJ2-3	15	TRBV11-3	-	TGTGCCAGCAGCTCAACGGACAAGGAAGGGGATACGCAGTATTTT	CASSSTDKEGDTQYF
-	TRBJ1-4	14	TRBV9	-	TGTGCCAGCAGCTCTCGGACCGGGAATGAAAAACTGTTTTTT	CASSSRTGNEKLFF
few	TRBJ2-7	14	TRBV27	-	TGTGCCAGCAGTTTAGCGGGTAGCTCCTACGAGCAGTACTTC	CASSLAGSSYEQYF
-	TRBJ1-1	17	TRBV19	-	TGTGCCAGTAGTCAAGACGGGACCACACTGGGGAACACTGAAGCTTTCTTT	CASSQDGTTLGNTEAFF
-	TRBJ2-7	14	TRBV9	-	TGTGCCAGCAGCGTAGATGAAGGGATCTACGAGCAGTACTTC	CASSVDEGIYEQYF
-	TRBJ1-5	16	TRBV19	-	TGTGCCAGTACCCCAGCCCGGGGGCTGAGCAATCAGCCCCAGCATTTT	CASTPARGLSNQPQHF
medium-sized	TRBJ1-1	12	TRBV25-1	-	TGTGCCAGCAGTGATTTTAGCACTGAAGCTTTCTTT	CASSDFSTEAFF
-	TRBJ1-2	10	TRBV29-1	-	TGCAGCGTTGATGGCTCTGGCTACACCTTC	CSVDGSGYTF
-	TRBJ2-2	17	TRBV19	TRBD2	TGTGCCAGTAGTATTCGCCTAGCGGGGGATGACACCGGGGAGCTGTTTTTT	CASSIRLAGDDTGELFF
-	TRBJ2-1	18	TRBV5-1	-	TGCGCCAGCAGCGGGCCCCCCAGTGGCGGGGGCCCTTACAATGAGCAGTTCTTC	CASSGPPSGGGPYNEQFF
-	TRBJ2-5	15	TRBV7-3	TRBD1	TGTGCCAGCAGCCTCCGGGGGACAGGGGAAGAGACCCAGTACTTC	CASSLRGTGEETQYF
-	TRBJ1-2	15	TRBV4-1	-	TGCGCCAGCAGCCAAGACGGTCACGCCTCATATGGCTACACCTTC	CASSQDGHASYGYTF
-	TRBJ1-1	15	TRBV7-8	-	TGTGCCAGCAGCTTTCCGGGGGGCTCGAACACTGAAGCTTTCTTT	CASSFPGGSNTEAFF
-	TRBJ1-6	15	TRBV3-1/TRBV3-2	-	TGTGCCAGCAGCCAAAGAAACAGATTAGTTTCACCCCTCCACTTT	CASSQRNRLVSPLHF
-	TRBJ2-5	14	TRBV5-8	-	TGTGCCAGCAACCCCCGGGTCTTACAAGAGACCCAGTACTTC	CASNPRVLQETQYF
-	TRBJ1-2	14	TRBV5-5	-	TGTGCCAGCAGACAGGAAGGGGTCGCTTATGGCTACACCTTC	CASRQEGVAYGYTF
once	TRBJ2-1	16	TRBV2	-	TGTGCCAGCAGTGAGTGGGGACACGGGGGGAACAATGAGCAGTTCTTC	CASSEWGHGGNNEQFF
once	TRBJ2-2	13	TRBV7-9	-	TGTGCCAGCAGCTTAGGAAACACCGGGGAGCTGTTTTTT	CASSLGNTGELFF
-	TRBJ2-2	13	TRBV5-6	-	TGTGCCAGCAGCTTGGCCTTAACCGGGGAGCTGTTTTTT	CASSLALTGELFF
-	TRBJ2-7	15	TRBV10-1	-	TGCGCCAGCAGTTCCCACTCGGAGGCCTCCTACGAGCAGTACTTC	CASSSHSEASYEQYF
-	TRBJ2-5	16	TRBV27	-	TGTGCCAGCAGTTCCCCCCGAGTAGGATACCAAGAGACCCAGTACTTC	CASSSPRVGYQETQYF
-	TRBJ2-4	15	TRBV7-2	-	TGTGCCAGCAGCTTTTGGGGGATAGCCAAAAACATTCAGTACTTC	CASSFWGIAKNIQYF
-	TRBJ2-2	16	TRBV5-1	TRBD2	TGCGCCAGCAGCTCCCGACTAGCGGGTATCACCGGGGAGCTGTTTTTT	CASSSRLAGITGELFF
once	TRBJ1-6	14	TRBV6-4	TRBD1	TGTGCCAGCAGTGCCGGGACAGATAATTCACCCCTCCACTTT	CASSAGTDNSPLHF
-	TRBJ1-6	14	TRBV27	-	TGTGCCAGCAGTAGGACAGTCTCACTTTCACCCCTCCACTTT	CASSRTVSLSPLHF
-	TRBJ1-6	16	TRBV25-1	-	TGTGCCAGCAGTGAATTAGGAGTCCTAGATAATTCACCCCTCCACTTT	CASSELGVLDNSPLHF
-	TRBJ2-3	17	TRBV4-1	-	TGCGCCAGCAGCCAAGAAAGCTACGGCGCGGGCACAGATACGCAGTATTTT	CASSQESYGAGTDTQYF
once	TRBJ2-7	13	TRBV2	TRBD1	TGTGCCTCCTTCAGGGGGCGCGTCCTCGAGCAGTACTTC	CASFRGRVLEQYF
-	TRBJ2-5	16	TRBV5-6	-	TGTGCCAGCAGCTTGACCCCTGGGCCCGCGATGGAGACCCAGTACTTC	CASSLTPGPAMETQYF
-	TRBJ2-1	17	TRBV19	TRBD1	TGTGCCAGTAGTATCCTTGGAGGGACAGGGGCTTACAATGAGCAGTTCTTC	CASSILGGTGAYNEQFF
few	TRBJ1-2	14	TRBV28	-	TGTGCCAGCAGTCCCCCCGTGTCCCCTCATGGCTACACCTTC	CASSPPVSPHGYTF
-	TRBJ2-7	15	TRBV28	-	TGTGCCAGCAGGGACTATCGTGGCGGCTCCTACGAGCAGTACTTC	CASRDYRGGSYEQYF
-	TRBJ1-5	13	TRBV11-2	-	TGTGCCAGCAGCGTACAGGTTAATCAGCCCCAGCATTTT	CASSVQVNQPQHF
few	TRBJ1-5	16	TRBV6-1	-	TGTGCCAGCAGTGAAATCGGGGGGTCGGGCAATCAGCCCCAGCATTTT	CASSEIGGSGNQPQHF
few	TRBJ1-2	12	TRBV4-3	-	TGCGCCAGCAGCCAAGGGCGGCATGGCTACACCTTC	CASSQGRHGYTF
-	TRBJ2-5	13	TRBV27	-	TGTGCCAGCAGACTTTCTACCCAAGAGACCCAGTACTTC	CASRLSTQETQYF
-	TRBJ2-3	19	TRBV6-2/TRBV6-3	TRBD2	TGTGCCAGCAGCCGACAGGGTAGAGGGCTAGCGGGAGTCCCCGATACGCAGTATTTT	CASSRQGRGLAGVPDTQYF
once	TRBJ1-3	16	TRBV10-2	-	TGCGCCAGCAGCGGTATTGGAGATCCACCTAGAAACACCATATATTTT	CASSGIGDPPRNTIYF
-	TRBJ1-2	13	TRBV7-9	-	TGTGCCAGCAGCCGGGATGCTAACTATGGCTACACCTTC	CASSRDANYGYTF
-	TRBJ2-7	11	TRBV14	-	TGTGCCAGCAGCCACGTTGGGGAGCAGTACTTC	CASSHVGEQYF
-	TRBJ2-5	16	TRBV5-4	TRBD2	TGTGCCAGCAGCCCGGACGGCGGGGGGGCAAGAGAGACCCAGTACTTC	CASSPDGGGARETQYF
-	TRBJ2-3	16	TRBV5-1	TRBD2	TGCGCCAGCAGCTCCGGACTAGCGGGGGGGTTTAATACGCAGTATTTT	CASSSGLAGGFNTQYF
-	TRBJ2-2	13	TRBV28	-	TGTGCCACCAGTCCGGGTTTCACCGGGGAGCTGTTTTTT	CATSPGFTGELFF